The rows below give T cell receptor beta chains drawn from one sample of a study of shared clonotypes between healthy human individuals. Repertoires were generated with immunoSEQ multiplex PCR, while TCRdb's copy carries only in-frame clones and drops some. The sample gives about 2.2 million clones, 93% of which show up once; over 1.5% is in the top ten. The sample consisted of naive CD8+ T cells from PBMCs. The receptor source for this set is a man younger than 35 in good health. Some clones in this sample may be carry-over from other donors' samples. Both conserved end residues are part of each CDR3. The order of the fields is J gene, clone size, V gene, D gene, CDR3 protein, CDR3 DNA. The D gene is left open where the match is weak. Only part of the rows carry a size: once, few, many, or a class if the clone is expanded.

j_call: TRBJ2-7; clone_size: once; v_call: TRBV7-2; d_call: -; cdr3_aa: CASSPPIPTPYEQYF; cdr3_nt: TGTGCCAGCAGCCCCCCCATCCCTACCCCCTACGAGCAGTACTTC
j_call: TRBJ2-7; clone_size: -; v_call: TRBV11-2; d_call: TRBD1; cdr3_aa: CASSLTGAHEQYF; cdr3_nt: TGTGCCAGCAGCTTAACAGGGGCCCACGAGCAGTACTTC
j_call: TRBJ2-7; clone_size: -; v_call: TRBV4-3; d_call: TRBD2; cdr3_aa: CASSQVGGGQYEQYF; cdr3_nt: TGCGCCAGCAGCCAAGTGGGCGGGGGGCAGTACGAGCAGTACTTC
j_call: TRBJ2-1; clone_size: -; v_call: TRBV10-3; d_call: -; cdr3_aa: CAISDELAPEQFF; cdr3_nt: TGTGCCATCAGTGATGAACTAGCTCCTGAGCAGTTCTTC
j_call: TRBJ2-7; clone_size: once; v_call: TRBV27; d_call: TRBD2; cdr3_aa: CASSLLLAGGISYEQYF; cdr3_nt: TGTGCCAGCAGTTTATTGTTGGCGGGAGGTATCTCCTACGAGCAGTACTTC
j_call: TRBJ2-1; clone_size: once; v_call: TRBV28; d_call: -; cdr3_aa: CASSLNRGNEQFF; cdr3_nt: TGTGCCAGCAGTTTGAACAGAGGAAATGAGCAGTTCTTC
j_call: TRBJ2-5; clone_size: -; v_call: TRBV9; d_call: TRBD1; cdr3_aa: CASSSGQGKETQYF; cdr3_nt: TGTGCCAGCAGTTCCGGACAGGGGAAAGAGACCCAGTACTTC
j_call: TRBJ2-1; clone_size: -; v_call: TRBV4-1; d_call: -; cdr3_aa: CASSQEGSYNEQFF; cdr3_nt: TGCGCCAGCAGCCAAGAAGGCTCCTACAATGAGCAGTTCTTC
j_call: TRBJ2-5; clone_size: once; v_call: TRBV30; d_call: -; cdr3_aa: CAWSRMDGETQYF; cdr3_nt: TGTGCCTGGAGTAGGATGGATGGGGAGACCCAGTACTTC
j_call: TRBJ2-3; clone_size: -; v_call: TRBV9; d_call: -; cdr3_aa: CASSVAGADTQYF; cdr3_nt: TGTGCCAGCAGCGTAGCCGGGGCAGATACGCAGTATTTT
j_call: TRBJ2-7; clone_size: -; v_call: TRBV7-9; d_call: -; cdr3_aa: CASSLAIGQIYEQYF; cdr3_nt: TGTGCCAGCAGCTTAGCTATCGGACAGATCTACGAGCAGTACTTC
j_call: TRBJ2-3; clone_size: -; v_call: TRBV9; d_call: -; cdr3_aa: CASSTYKLSSTDTQYF; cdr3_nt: TGTGCCAGCAGTACCTACAAACTCTCTAGCACAGATACGCAGTATTTT
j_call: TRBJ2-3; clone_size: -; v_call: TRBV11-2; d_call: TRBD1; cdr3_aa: CASSTGTGSTDTQYF; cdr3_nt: TGTGCCAGCAGCACTGGGACAGGGAGCACAGATACGCAGTATTTT
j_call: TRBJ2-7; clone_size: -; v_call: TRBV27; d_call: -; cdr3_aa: CASSTGLSEQYF; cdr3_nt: TGTGCCAGCAGTACGGGACTTTCTGAGCAGTACTTC
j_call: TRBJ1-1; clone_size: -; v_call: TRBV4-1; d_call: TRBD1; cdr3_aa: CASSQTRDRNTEAFF; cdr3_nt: TGCGCCAGCAGCCAAACCCGGGACAGGAACACTGAAGCTTTCTTT
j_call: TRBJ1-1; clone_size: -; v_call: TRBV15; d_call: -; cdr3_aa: CATNFPEGTEAFF; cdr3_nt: TGTGCCACCAACTTCCCCGAGGGGACTGAAGCTTTCTTT
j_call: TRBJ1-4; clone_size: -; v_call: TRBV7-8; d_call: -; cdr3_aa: CASSLGLGANNEKLFF; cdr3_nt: TGTGCCAGCAGCTTAGGCCTAGGGGCTAATAATGAAAAACTGTTTTTT
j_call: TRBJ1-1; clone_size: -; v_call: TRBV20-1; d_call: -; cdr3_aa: CRATVNTEAFF; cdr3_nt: TGCAGGGCGACAGTTAACACTGAAGCTTTCTTT
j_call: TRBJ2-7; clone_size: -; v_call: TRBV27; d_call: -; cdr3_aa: CASSFGQSYEQYF; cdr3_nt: TGTGCCAGCAGTTTTGGTCAATCCTACGAGCAGTACTTC
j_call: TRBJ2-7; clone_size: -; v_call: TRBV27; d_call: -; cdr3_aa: CASSLSPAYEQYF; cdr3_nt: TGTGCCAGCAGTTTATCCCCCGCCTACGAGCAGTACTTC
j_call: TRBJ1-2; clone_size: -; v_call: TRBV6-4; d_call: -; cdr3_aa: CASRGGTAGYTF; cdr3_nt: TGTGCCAGCAGAGGAGGGACGGCTGGCTACACCTTC
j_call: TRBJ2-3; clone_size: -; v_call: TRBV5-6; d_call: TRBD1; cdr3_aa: CASSLGASFRDRGSDTQYF; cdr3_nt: TGTGCCAGCAGCTTGGGGGCCTCATTCCGGGACAGGGGTTCAGATACGCAGTATTTT
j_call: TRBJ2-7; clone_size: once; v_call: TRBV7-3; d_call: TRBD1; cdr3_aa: CASSLIGGTYEQYF; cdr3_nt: TGTGCCAGCAGCTTAATAGGGGGCACCTACGAGCAGTACTTC
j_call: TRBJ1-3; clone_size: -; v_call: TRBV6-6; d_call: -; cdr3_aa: CASSYGVNTIYF; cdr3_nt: TGTGCCAGCAGTTACGGAGTAAACACCATATATTTT
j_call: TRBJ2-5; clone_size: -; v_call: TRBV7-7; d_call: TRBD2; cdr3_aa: CASSSRGETQYF; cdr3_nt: TGTGCCAGCAGCTCGCGGGGGGAGACCCAGTACTTC
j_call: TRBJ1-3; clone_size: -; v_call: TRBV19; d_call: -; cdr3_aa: CASREWTAGNTIYF; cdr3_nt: TGTGCCAGTAGGGAATGGACAGCTGGAAACACCATATATTTT
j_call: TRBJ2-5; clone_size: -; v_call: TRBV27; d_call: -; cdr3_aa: CASSLSWAGSETQYF; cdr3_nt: TGTGCCAGCAGTTTATCATGGGCAGGGAGCGAGACCCAGTACTTC